A selection of T cell receptor beta chains follows, all from one sample in a study of shared clonotypes between healthy human individuals. Clones were sequenced by immunoSEQ multiplex PCR, and TCRdb holds only the in-frame ones, with some missing. The sample lists millions of clones, 85% to 95% occurring once. The material sequenced was naive CD8+ T cells sorted from blood. All receptors derive from a man younger than 35 in good health. CDR3s include the opening cysteine and the closing phenylalanine or tryptophan. Each record gives: CDR3 DNA, CDR3 protein, D gene, clone size, J gene, CDR3 length, V gene. The D gene is left open where the match is weak. Not all rows give a size; the values are once, few, many and, for expanded clones, a class.

TGTGCCAGCAGTGATACCGATGAGGGGACCTACGAGCAGTACTTC | CASSDTDEGTYEQYF | - | - | TRBJ2-7 | 15 | TRBV6-1
TGTGCCAGCAGTTCCGTTGACACCCGTGGCACCCACGAGCAGTACTTC | CASSSVDTRGTHEQYF | - | - | TRBJ2-7 | 16 | TRBV6-6
TGTGCCAGCAGCTATAAGGGGTCAGATGGCTACACCTTC | CASSYKGSDGYTF | - | - | TRBJ1-2 | 13 | TRBV5-4
TGTGCCAGTAGCCCCAGCGGCAATGAGCAGTTCTTC | CASSPSGNEQFF | - | - | TRBJ2-1 | 12 | TRBV19
TGCAGCGTGAAAGGGTCTGAAGCTTTCTTT | CSVKGSEAFF | - | - | TRBJ1-1 | 10 | TRBV29-1
TGTGCCTGGAGTCGGACCGGGAGCTCCTACAATGAGCAGTTCTTC | CAWSRTGSSYNEQFF | - | - | TRBJ2-1 | 15 | TRBV30
TGTGCCACCCGCAGCGGGACAGACTCTGGAAACACCATATATTTT | CATRSGTDSGNTIYF | TRBD1 | - | TRBJ1-3 | 15 | TRBV27
TGCAGTGCTTACAGGGCCTACGAGCAGTACTTC | CSAYRAYEQYF | - | once | TRBJ2-7 | 11 | TRBV20-1
TGTGCCAGCAGCTTACCGTTTTCAGGGGACTATGGCTACACCTTC | CASSLPFSGDYGYTF | - | - | TRBJ1-2 | 15 | TRBV7-2
TGTGCCAGCACCCAGCGGGTCTTTTACCAAGAGACCCAGTACTTC | CASTQRVFYQETQYF | - | - | TRBJ2-5 | 15 | TRBV13
TGTGCCAGCAGCTTAACCCCAGGGGGCAGCACAGATACGCAGTATTTT | CASSLTPGGSTDTQYF | TRBD1 | - | TRBJ2-3 | 16 | TRBV7-2
TGTGCCAGCAGTGAAAGGCAGGGCTACACTGAAGCTTTCTTT | CASSERQGYTEAFF | - | once | TRBJ1-1 | 14 | TRBV2
TGCGCCAGCAGCCAAGATTGGCAGGGGGAAGGGAACACTGAAGCTTTCTTT | CASSQDWQGEGNTEAFF | TRBD1 | once | TRBJ1-1 | 17 | TRBV4-1
TGCGCCAGCAGGGGGGACTACAATCAGCCCCAGCATTTT | CASRGDYNQPQHF | - | - | TRBJ1-5 | 13 | TRBV5-1
TGCGCCAGCAGCCCGACCGGGACAGCTCACGAGCAGTACTTC | CASSPTGTAHEQYF | TRBD1 | - | TRBJ2-7 | 14 | TRBV5-1
TGTGCCAGCAGTAACACAGGGGGACTCCAAGAGACCCAGTACTTC | CASSNTGGLQETQYF | TRBD1 | - | TRBJ2-5 | 15 | TRBV6-5
TGTGCCAGCAGCGTAAAGGTAGAAGCGGGAGAAGACGAGCAGTACTTC | CASSVKVEAGEDEQYF | TRBD2 | - | TRBJ2-7 | 16 | TRBV9
TGTGCCAGCAGTTACGGGACTAGCGGGAGCGAGCAGTACTTC | CASSYGTSGSEQYF | TRBD2 | - | TRBJ2-7 | 14 | TRBV6-6
TGCGCCAGCAGCCAAGCTCACGGACAATTAGGAACAGATACGCAGTATTTT | CASSQAHGQLGTDTQYF | - | - | TRBJ2-3 | 17 | TRBV4-1
TGTGCCAGCAGGCAACTAGCGACTTCCGGGGAGCTGTTTTTT | CASRQLATSGELFF | TRBD2 | - | TRBJ2-2 | 14 | TRBV6-5
TGTGCCAGCAGCCACAGGGGGTCCTACGAGCAGTACTTC | CASSHRGSYEQYF | TRBD1 | once | TRBJ2-7 | 13 | TRBV5-4
TGTGCCAGCTCGCCGGGCTTTAGCTCCTACGAGCAGTACTTC | CASSPGFSSYEQYF | - | - | TRBJ2-7 | 14 | TRBV6-6
TGTGCCAGCAGTTTTGGCGGACAACGTTACGAGCAGTACTTC | CASSFGGQRYEQYF | - | - | TRBJ2-7 | 14 | TRBV27
TGTGCCAGCAGCTTATGGGGTAGTCCACTCTCCACAGATACGCAGTATTTT | CASSLWGSPLSTDTQYF | - | - | TRBJ2-3 | 17 | TRBV7-6
TGTGCCACCAGTCAGGGAAATCCCTACAATGAGCAGTTCTTC | CATSQGNPYNEQFF | - | - | TRBJ2-1 | 14 | TRBV15
TGTGCCAGCAGCTCACCGCCGGGACAGGGAAGCAATGAGCAGTTCTTC | CASSSPPGQGSNEQFF | TRBD1 | - | TRBJ2-1 | 16 | TRBV5-6
TGTGCCAGCAGCTCTTCCCCGGGGTCCATCGAGCAGTACTTC | CASSSSPGSIEQYF | - | once | TRBJ2-7 | 14 | TRBV5-6
TGTGCCAGCAGTTTAGGGCGTTTAACTGAAGCTTTCTTT | CASSLGRLTEAFF | - | - | TRBJ1-1 | 13 | TRBV27
TGTGCCAGTAGTATGGGGGTGATGAGGGGTGAAAAACTGTTTTTT | CASSMGVMRGEKLFF | - | - | TRBJ1-4 | 15 | TRBV19
TGCGCCAGCAGCTTGATGGGACAGGGAGGCCCAGATACGCAGTATTTT | CASSLMGQGGPDTQYF | TRBD1 | - | TRBJ2-3 | 16 | TRBV5-1
TGTGCCAGCAGTTTGACAGGGTTGGGCACTGAAGCTTTCTTT | CASSLTGLGTEAFF | TRBD1 | - | TRBJ1-1 | 14 | TRBV6-1
TGTGCCAGCAGCTCTGGGAGCGGCAGTTTTTATGGCTACACCTTC | CASSSGSGSFYGYTF | - | - | TRBJ1-2 | 15 | TRBV7-9
TGCGCCAGCAGCCCCCAGGGTGCCGGATTGGATGGCTACACCTTC | CASSPQGAGLDGYTF | - | - | TRBJ1-2 | 15 | TRBV4-3
TGTGCCAGCAGTGATGGGACAGGGGGCTTTCAGCCCCAGCATTTT | CASSDGTGGFQPQHF | TRBD1 | - | TRBJ1-5 | 15 | TRBV25-1
TGTGCCAGCAGTGATCCGGGACAGGGGGAAGATACGCAGTATTTT | CASSDPGQGEDTQYF | TRBD1 | - | TRBJ2-3 | 15 | TRBV2
TGTGCCAGCAGCTCAAGGGGTGGGTACGAGCAGTACTTC | CASSSRGGYEQYF | - | once | TRBJ2-7 | 13 | TRBV5-6
TGCGCCAGCAGCCAAGAACCGGGACAGGGGTTCCCTGAAGCTTTCTTT | CASSQEPGQGFPEAFF | TRBD1 | - | TRBJ1-1 | 16 | TRBV4-3
TGTGCCAGCAGTTACAACGGATTCACTGAAGCTTTCTTT | CASSYNGFTEAFF | - | - | TRBJ1-1 | 13 | TRBV6-5